A selection of T cell receptor beta chains follows, all from one sample in a study of shared clonotypes between healthy human individuals. Using immunoSEQ multiplex PCR, the repertoire was profiled, and TCRdb retains in-frame clones only, with some absent. The table lists about 680,000 clones, under 95% of them singletons. Sequencing was carried out using naive CD8+ T cells sorted from blood. The receptors come from a man younger than 40 in good health. Both conserved end residues are part of each CDR3. D genes are given only for firm matches. Rows may omit the clone size; those that give it use once, few, many or a size class.

size: .; J: TRBJ2-1; V: TRBV28; D: TRBD2; DNA: TGTGCCAGCAGTTCCGGGACTAGCGGGAGAAATTACAATGAGCAGTTCTTC; CDR3: CASSSGTSGRNYNEQFF
size: .; J: TRBJ2-1; V: TRBV27; D: .; DNA: TGTGCCAGCAGCACCTCAAGAGATCACAATGAGCAGTTCTTC; CDR3: CASSTSRDHNEQFF
size: .; J: TRBJ2-7; V: TRBV6-5; D: .; DNA: TGTGCCAGCAGTTACGCCCGAGGACAGCGACGGAACGAGCAGTACTTC; CDR3: CASSYARGQRRNEQYF
size: once; J: TRBJ2-5; V: TRBV7-9; D: .; DNA: TGTGCCAGCAGTTTCATGACAGGTCATACGGAGACCCAGTACTTC; CDR3: CASSFMTGHTETQYF
size: .; J: TRBJ2-2; V: TRBV29-1; D: .; DNA: TGCAGCGTTGAAGATCGGGGGTACGGGGAGCTGTTTTTT; CDR3: CSVEDRGYGELFF
size: .; J: TRBJ2-7; V: TRBV10-3; D: TRBD2; DNA: TGTGCCATCAGAAGTGCTAGCGGGCAAGACGAGCAGTACTTC; CDR3: CAIRSASGQDEQYF
size: .; J: TRBJ2-5; V: TRBV4-1; D: .; DNA: TGCGCCAGCAGCCAAGGCCCAGGGAGTCCCCAAGAGACCCAGTACTTC; CDR3: CASSQGPGSPQETQYF
size: .; J: TRBJ1-5; V: TRBV2; D: TRBD1; DNA: TGTGCCAGCAACCGAAACAGGGGGATCGGCAATCAGCCCCAGCATTTT; CDR3: CASNRNRGIGNQPQHF
size: .; J: TRBJ2-7; V: TRBV9; D: .; DNA: TGTGCCAGCAGCCTCGACGGGACAAACCTAGCGCACGAGCAGTACTTC; CDR3: CASSLDGTNLAHEQYF
size: .; J: TRBJ2-1; V: TRBV27; D: .; DNA: TGTGCCAGCGTGGGATCCCGCCTTGGGAATGAGCAGTTCTTC; CDR3: CASVGSRLGNEQFF
size: .; J: TRBJ2-7; V: TRBV7-9; D: .; DNA: TGTGCCAGCAGCCTGGGCCTGGCCTTCGAGCAGTACTTC; CDR3: CASSLGLAFEQYF
size: .; J: TRBJ2-5; V: TRBV5-6; D: .; DNA: TGTGCCAGCAGCCGCGGGGAAGAGACCCAGTACTTC; CDR3: CASSRGEETQYF
size: .; J: TRBJ2-7; V: TRBV9; D: .; DNA: TGTGCCAGCAGCTCGAGGGGTTCCTACGAGCAGTACTTC; CDR3: CASSSRGSYEQYF
size: .; J: TRBJ2-3; V: TRBV29-1; D: TRBD1; DNA: TGCAGCGGAAGCTCGGACAGGAAAGCAGATACGCAGTATTTT; CDR3: CSGSSDRKADTQYF
size: .; J: TRBJ2-2; V: TRBV7-9; D: .; DNA: TGTGCCAGCAGGTACCAGGGAACCGGGGAGCTGTTTTTT; CDR3: CASRYQGTGELFF
size: .; J: TRBJ2-7; V: TRBV6-1; D: TRBD2; DNA: TGTGCCAGCAGTGAATTTCTTTCTAGCGGGCCGACCTACGAGCAGTACTTC; CDR3: CASSEFLSSGPTYEQYF
size: .; J: TRBJ2-5; V: TRBV5-6; D: .; DNA: TGTGCCAGCAGCTTGGGGGGAAGGAGGGAGACCCAGTACTTC; CDR3: CASSLGGRRETQYF